This passage covers 23 T cell receptor beta chains from one sample sequenced in a study of blood T cell repertoires in COVID-19. Repertoires were generated with immunoSEQ multiplex PCR, while TCRdb's copy carries only in-frame clones and drops some. The sample consists of fewer than 350,000 clones, about 88% of them appearing once. The sequenced material came from PBMCs or T cells enriched from blood (not recorded which). These receptors were obtained from a woman aged 40 to 55 who had recovered from COVID-19.

The chain couples TRBV7-9 to TRBJ1-6; no definite D call. Germline-derived CDR1 and CDR2 are SEHNR and FQNEAQ (reference sequence). Trimming took off 2 bases at V and 7 bases at J, with 6 bases between the two ends. This CDR3 spans 13 amino acids. This CDR3 reads CASSLNRNSPLHF. The DNA for the CDR3 is TGTGCCAGCAGCTTAAACAGAAATTCACCCCTCCACTTT.

This clone turned up a few times. The chain is built from TRBV10-3 and TRBJ2-5, with D possibly matching TRBD2 (6 bases). Germline loops: CDR1 ENHRY, CDR2 SYGVKD. V was pared by 4 bases and J by 5 bases, with 11 bases between. The CDR3 sequence is 13 residues long. CDR3 sequence: CAISGGEDETQYF. CDR3 nucleotides: TGTGCCATCAGTGGCGGGGAGGATGAGACCCAGTACTTC.

V gene TRBV9 combines with J gene TRBJ2-1; the D is unclear. This CDR3 contains 15 residues. The germline CDR1 and CDR2 sequences are SGDLS and YYNGEE. The germline V and J ends were trimmed by 4 bases and 0 bases, with 11 bases remaining between them. In nucleotides, the CDR3 is TGTGCCAGCAGCCCCCAACCACTCTCCTACAATGAGCAGTTCTTC. Protein: CASSPQPLSYNEQFF.

The V call is TRBV4-3, the J call TRBJ2-6; D ambiguous. The V end was cut by 0 bases, the J end by 0 bases, with 6 bases between. Germline values: CDR1 LGHNA, CDR2 YSLEER. The CDR3 covers 16 residues. CDR3 amino acids: CASSQDTDSGANVLTF. CDR3 coding DNA: TGCGCCAGCAGCCAAGACACAGACTCTGGGGCCAACGTCCTGACTTTC.

This sequence joins TRBV29-1 and TRBJ1-1; TRBD1 might be the D (5 bases). The CDR3 is 13 residues long. The V and J ends lost 5 bases and 7 bases respectively, with 17 bases between them. CDR1 SQVTM and CDR2 ANQGSEA come from the germline V gene. The CDR3 DNA reads TGCAGCGTTTGGACACCCTCGTGGGGTGAAGCTTTCTTT. It specifies CSVWTPSWGEAFF.

This rearrangement joins TRBV2 to TRBJ2-7, with D possibly matching TRBD2 (5 bases). In germline, CDR1 is SNHLY, CDR2 FYNNEI. With 2 bases removed from V and 6 bases from J, the gap between germline ends came to 14 bases. CDR3 length equals 14 residues. CDR3 sequence reads: CASSEMVPEGEQYF. DNA of the CDR3: TGTGCCAGCAGTGAAATGGTCCCCGAGGGCGAGCAGTACTTC.

The chain couples TRBV27 to TRBJ2-3; D may be TRBD2 (6 bases). The germline gives CDR1 MNHEY, CDR2 SMNVEV (reference sequence). Trimming removed 4 bases at V and 2 bases at J, with 10 bases between. This CDR3 contains 14 residues. As DNA, the CDR3 is TGTGCCAGCAGTTGGGGGGTTTACACAGATACGCAGTATTTT. Encoded protein: CASSWGVYTDTQYF.

This chain links TRBV21-1 with TRBJ1-6; the D call of TRBD1 is as the table states it, not checked on the DNA. TRBV21-1 is assigned pseudogene status. This CDR3 has 16 residues. CDR3 sequence: CASSKDRSSYNSPLHF. CDR3 sequence (DNA): TGTGCCAGCAGCAAAGACAGGAGCTCCTATAATTCACCCCTCCACTTT.

The chain carries TRBV28 and TRBJ2-7; 12 positions match TRBD2. The CDR3 has 15 residues. Germline V gene data show CDR1 as MDHEN and CDR2 as SYDVKM. The junction had 7 bases not matched to a gene; V was cut back by 6 bases and J by 4 bases. This chain's CDR3 is CASSYLAGGEYEQYF. The CDR3 coding sequence is TGTGCCAGCAGCTACCTAGCGGGGGGGGAGTACGAGCAGTACTTC.

The chain links TRBV9 to TRBJ1-3, with 9 bases that match TRBD1. This CDR3 has 15 amino acids. Germline V lookup: CDR1 SGDLS, CDR2 YYNGEE. The ends lost 3 bases at V and 6 bases at J; junction bases unmatched: 7. The CDR3 sequence is CASSATGQGQNTIYF. CDR3 nucleotides: TGTGCCAGCAGCGCCACGGGACAGGGACAAAACACCATATATTTT.

Remarks on this clone: The same CDR3 is also encoded by other DNA sequences in this sample. V usage is TRBV5-4 and J usage is TRBJ2-7, with 12 bases matching TRBD2. This CDR3 contains 13 residues. J was trimmed by 10 bases and V by 3 bases; bases with no gene match: 5. Germline V gene lookup returns CDR1 SGHNT and CDR2 YYREEE (reference sequence). The CDR3 region is CASSYLTSGGQYF. CDR3 in DNA: TGTGCCAGCAGCTACTTGACTAGCGGGGGACAGTACTTC. Full variable domain (missing parts from reference TRBV5-4 and TRBJ2-7): ETGVTQSPTHLIKTRGQQVTLRCSSQSGHNTVSWYQQALGQGPQFIFQYYREEENGRGNFPPRFSGLQFPNYSSELNVNALELDDSALYLCASSYLTSGGQYFGPGTRLTVT.

CDR3: CASRPPGQGYEQYF. CDR3 nucleotides: TGTGCCAGCAGACCACCGGGACAGGGTTACGAGCAGTACTTC. The rearrangement links TRBV6-5 to TRBJ2-7; the match to TRBD1 covers 9 bases. V lost 6 bases to trimming and J lost 4 bases; unmatched junction nucleotides: 7. The germline CDR1 and CDR2 sequences are MNHEY and SVGAGI. The CDR3 has 14 residues.

The J gene is TRBJ2-3, the V gene TRBV7-2; D is uncertain. CDR3 length: 17 residues. Trimming cost V 3 bases and J 6 bases, with 22 bases left between them. CDR1 is SGHTA, CDR2 FQGNSA, per germline. CDR3 sequence reads: CASSFRYYVDQKDTQYF. Written as DNA, the CDR3 is TGTGCCAGCAGCTTTCGGTACTATGTTGATCAAAAGGATACGCAGTATTTT.

A remark on this clone: Other DNA sequences of this sample code for an identical CDR3. V is TRBV7-2 and J is TRBJ1-5, with D possibly matching TRBD1 (6 bases). CDR1 and CDR2 (germline): SGHTA, FQGNSA. The CDR3 is 15 residues long. V was trimmed by 0 bases and J by 2 bases, leaving 8 bases between them. The CDR3 region is CASSLAGGGNQPQHF. The CDR3 nucleotides read TGTGCCAGCAGCTTAGCAGGGGGAGGCAATCAGCCCCAGCATTTT. Complete variable domain (other parts from reference TRBV7-2 and TRBJ1-5): GAGVSQSPSNKVTEKGKDVELRCDPISGHTALYWYRQSLGQGLEFLIYFQGNSAPDKSGLPSDRFSAERTGGSVSTLTIQRTQQEDSAVYLCASSLAGGGNQPQHFGDGTRLSIL.

This clone was detected a few times. The chain links TRBV3-1 (or the pseudogene TRBV3-2) to TRBJ1-6, with a possible D match to TRBD1 (6 bases). Germline V CDR1 and CDR2: LGHDT, YNNKEL (reference sequence). This CDR3 is 16 amino acids long. Trimming shortened V by 2 bases and J by 5 bases, and 13 bases separated the two germline ends. The CDR3 here is CASSQILDRNNSPLHF. The DNA for the CDR3 is TGTGCCAGCAGCCAAATTCTGGACAGAAATAATTCACCCCTCCACTTT.

The CDR3 DNA is TGCGCCAGCAGCCAAGATCGGAGCGGGAGGGCTTCTGAGAGGCAGTTCTTC. It codes for CASSQDRSGRASERQFF. The gene calls are TRBV4-1 and TRBJ2-1; TRBD2 agrees at 10 bases. The CDR3 runs 17 residues. Germline CDR1 reads MGHRA; CDR2 reads YSYEKL. The V and J ends lost 0 bases and 12 bases, in that order; junction bases with no gene match: 14.

The V and J genes are TRBV3-1 (or the pseudogene TRBV3-2) and TRBJ2-5; 9 bases agree with TRBD2. There are 16 residues in the CDR3. Germline V lookup: CDR1 LGHDT, CDR2 YNNKEL (reference sequence). J gave up 5 bases and V 5 bases, and 12 bases lay outside the gene matches. The CDR3 loop reads CASSFLAGTFGETQYF. CDR3 coding DNA: TGTGCCAGCAGCTTCCTAGCGGGGACCTTTGGGGAGACCCAGTACTTC.

The rearrangement uses TRBV9 and TRBJ2-5, with TRBD2 identical over 8 bases. This CDR3 spans 15 amino acids. J lost 1 base, V lost 3 bases, and 5 bases had no gene match. Germline V gene lookup returns CDR1 SGDLS and CDR2 YYNGEE. The CDR3 region has the DNA TGTGCCAGCAGCGGAGGACTAGCCTTCCAAGAGACCCAGTACTTC. It codes for CASSGGLAFQETQYF.

V and J are TRBV28 and TRBJ1-5; 8 bases fit TRBD1. Per germline, CDR1 MDHEN and CDR2 SYDVKM. The V gene end was trimmed by 7 bases and the J gene end by 5 bases; junction bases not matched to a gene: 10. This CDR3 contains 15 residues. CDR3 loop: CASNPRGRGYQPQHF. The CDR3 nucleotides read TGTGCCAGCAACCCCAGGGGGCGCGGGTATCAGCCCCAGCATTTT.

The count of this clone is one. The chain uses TRBV29-1 and TRBJ2-3; D is possibly TRBD2 (6 bases). The CDR3 runs 14 residues. The germline V gene has CDR1 SQVTM and CDR2 ANQGSEA. Trimming cost V 6 bases and J 4 bases, with 17 bases left between them. The CDR3 loop is CSVAITGVPDTQYF. The CDR3 nucleotides read TGCAGCGTAGCTATAACGGGAGTGCCAGATACGCAGTATTTT.

The chain combines TRBV6-2 or TRBV6-3 with TRBJ2-3; D remains unclear. V lost 0 bases, J lost 6 bases, and 7 bases lay in between. CDR3 length: 13 amino acids. CDR1 is MNHEY and CDR2 is SVGEGT in the germline V gene. The CDR3 reads CASSYSGADTQYF. CDR3 nucleotides: TGTGCCAGCAGTTACTCGGGCGCTGATACGCAGTATTTT.

The table lists this clone with a few counts. The CDR3 spells CASSFGTGVDQPQHF. The CDR3 coding sequence is TGTGCCAGCAGCTTCGGGACAGGGGTGGATCAGCCCCAGCATTTT. The V call is TRBV7-6, the J call TRBJ1-5; 10 nucleotides align to TRBD1. CDR3 size: 15 residues. The germline V gene has CDR1 SGHVS and CDR2 FNYEAQ. J was trimmed by 5 bases and V by 3 bases; bases with no gene match: 4.

The chain links TRBV9 to TRBJ2-7, with TRBD2 as a possible D gene (6 bases). The germline V gene has CDR1 SGDLS and CDR2 YYNGEE. The CDR3 has 15 residues. V gave up 1 base and J gave up 2 bases, with 13 bases separating them. The CDR3 region is CASSVNGDWTYEQYF. The DNA for the CDR3 is TGTGCCAGCAGCGTAAATGGGGACTGGACCTACGAGCAGTACTTC. The variable domain in full, with the rest retrieved from reference TRBV9 and TRBJ2-7, is DSGVTQTPKHLITATGQRVTLRCSPRSGDLSVYWYQQSLDQGLQFLIQYYNGEERAKGNILERFSAQQFPDLHSELNLSSLELGDSALYFCASSVNGDWTYEQYFGPGTRLTVT.